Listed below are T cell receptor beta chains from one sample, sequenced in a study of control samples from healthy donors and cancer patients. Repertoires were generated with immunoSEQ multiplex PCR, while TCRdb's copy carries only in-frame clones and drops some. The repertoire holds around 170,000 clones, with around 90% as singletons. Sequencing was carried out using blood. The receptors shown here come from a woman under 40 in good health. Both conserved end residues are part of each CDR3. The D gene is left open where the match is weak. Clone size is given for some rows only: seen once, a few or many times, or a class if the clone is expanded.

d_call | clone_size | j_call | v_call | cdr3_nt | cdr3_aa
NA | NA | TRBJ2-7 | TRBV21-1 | TGTGCCAGCACACGGACTAGCGGGTTCTCCTACGAGCAGTACTTC | CASTRTSGFSYEQYF
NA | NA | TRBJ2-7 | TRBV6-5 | TGTGCCAGCAGTACAAACCACCTCTACGAGCAGTACTTC | CASSTNHLYEQYF
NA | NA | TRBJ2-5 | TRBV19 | TGTGCCAGTAGTTCAAAGGTTTCCAGCAGATTGAGCGTCTTAGAGACCCAGTACTTC | CASSSKVSSRLSVLETQYF
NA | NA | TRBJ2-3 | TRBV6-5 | TGTGCCAGCAGTTACGGGAGCTCCGCAGATACGCAGTATTTT | CASSYGSSADTQYF
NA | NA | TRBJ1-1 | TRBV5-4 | TGTGCCAGCAGCTTGGGGGGACGGGAACCTTTCTTT | CASSLGGREPFF
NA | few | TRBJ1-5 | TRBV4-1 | TGCGCCAGCAGCGTTGGCAGGATCAATCAGCCCCAGCATTTT | CASSVGRINQPQHF
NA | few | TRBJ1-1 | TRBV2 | TGTGCCAGCAGTCAACATCGGGGACAGAACACTGAAGCTTTCTTT | CASSQHRGQNTEAFF
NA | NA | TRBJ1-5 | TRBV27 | TGTGCCAGCAGTCGGACGGTCTTTAATCAGCCCCAGCATTTT | CASSRTVFNQPQHF
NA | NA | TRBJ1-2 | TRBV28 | TGTGCCAGCAGTCTCCCGGGACGGGCCTATGGCTACACCTTC | CASSLPGRAYGYTF
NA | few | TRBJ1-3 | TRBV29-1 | TGCAGCGTTTCCGGGACAATCGGTGGAAACACCATATATTTT | CSVSGTIGGNTIYF
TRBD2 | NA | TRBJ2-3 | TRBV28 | TGTGCCAGCAGTGCCGGACTAGCGGGACAAGATACGCAGTATTTT | CASSAGLAGQDTQYF
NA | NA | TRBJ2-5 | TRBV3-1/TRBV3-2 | TGTGCCAGCAGCCCCACGGGGGAGACCCAGTACTTC | CASSPTGETQYF
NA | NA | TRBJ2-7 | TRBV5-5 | TGTGCCAGCAGCTCAAACACGGGCCCCAGCTCCTACGAGCAGTACTTC | CASSSNTGPSSYEQYF
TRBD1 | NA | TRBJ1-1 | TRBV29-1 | TGCAGCGTAGGGGACAGGGGGCGCATGAACACTGAAGCTTTCTTT | CSVGDRGRMNTEAFF
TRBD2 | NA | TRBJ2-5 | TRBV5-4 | TGTGCCAGCAACCTGAAGGTAGCGGGGGGGCCTGAGACCCAGTACTTC | CASNLKVAGGPETQYF
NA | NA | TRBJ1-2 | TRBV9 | TGTGCCAGCAGCGTTACAGGGAACTATGGCTACACCTTC | CASSVTGNYGYTF
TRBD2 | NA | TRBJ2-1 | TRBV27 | TGTGCCAGCAGCCAAAAACCTAGCGGAATTACCTACAATGAGCAGTTCTTC | CASSQKPSGITYNEQFF
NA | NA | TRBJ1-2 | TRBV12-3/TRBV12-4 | TGTGCCAGCAGTCCCCTCGGGCGAGATGGCTACACCTTC | CASSPLGRDGYTF
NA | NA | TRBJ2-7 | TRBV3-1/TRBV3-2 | TGTGCCAGCAGCCAAGAATGGGGGAGGCCCTCCTACGAGCAGTACTTC | CASSQEWGRPSYEQYF
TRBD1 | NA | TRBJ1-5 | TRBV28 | TGTGCCAGCAGTCCCGGGACAGCATCAAATCAGCCCCAGCATTTT | CASSPGTASNQPQHF
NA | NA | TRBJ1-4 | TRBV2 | TGTGCCAGCAGTGCCAGCGGGGGGCTGTTTTTT | CASSASGGLFF
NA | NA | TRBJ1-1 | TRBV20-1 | TGCAGTCTCAGAATGAACACTGAAGCTTTCTTT | CSLRMNTEAFF
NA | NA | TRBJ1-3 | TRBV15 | TGTGCCACCAGCAGAGTAGGCCTAGGACAGAAAGGAAACACCATATATTTT | CATSRVGLGQKGNTIYF
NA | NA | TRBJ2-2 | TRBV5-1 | TGCGCCAGCAGCCCCGGGGATCTCAGGACCGGGGAGCTGTTTTTT | CASSPGDLRTGELFF
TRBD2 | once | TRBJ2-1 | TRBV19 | TGTGCCAGTAGTATAGGCTCGGGGGGTAATGAGCAGTTCTTC | CASSIGSGGNEQFF
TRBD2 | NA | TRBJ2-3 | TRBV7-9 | TGTGCCAGCAGTGATAAAGGGACTAGCCCCGGGGCAGATACGCAGTATTTT | CASSDKGTSPGADTQYF
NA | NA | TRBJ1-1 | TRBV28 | TGTGCCAGCAGTATAACCGAGGAAGCTTTCTTT | CASSITEEAFF
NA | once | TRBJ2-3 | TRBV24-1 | TGTGCCACCGGAGCCCACGGACAGAACACAGATACGCAGTATTTT | CATGAHGQNTDTQYF
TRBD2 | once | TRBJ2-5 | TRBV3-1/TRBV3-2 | TGTGCCAGCAGTTTCTCCGGGACTAGCGGGAGTGCCGAGACCCAGTACTTC | CASSFSGTSGSAETQYF
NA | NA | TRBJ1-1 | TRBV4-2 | TGTGCCAGCAGCCAAGTTGTCTACAGCCTGAACACTGAAGCTTTCTTT | CASSQVVYSLNTEAFF
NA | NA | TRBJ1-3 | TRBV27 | TGTGCCAGCAGTATGGACAGTCTTGGAAACACCATATATTTT | CASSMDSLGNTIYF
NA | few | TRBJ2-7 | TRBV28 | TGTGCCGCTTCAGGGGACTCCCTCTCCTACGAGCAGTACTTC | CAASGDSLSYEQYF
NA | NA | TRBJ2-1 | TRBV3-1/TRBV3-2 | TGTGCCAGCAGCCGCCTTAGGATGGGAGCCGACAATGAGCAGTTCTTC | CASSRLRMGADNEQFF
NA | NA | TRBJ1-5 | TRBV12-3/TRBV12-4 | TGTGCCAGCAGTTCGGGGACAATGGCCCAGCATTTT | CASSSGTMAQHF
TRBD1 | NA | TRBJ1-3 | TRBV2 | TGTGCCAGTACACCGGGACAGACTGGAAACACCATATATTTT | CASTPGQTGNTIYF
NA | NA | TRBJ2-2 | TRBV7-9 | TGTGCCAGCACCCCCCCGGGACCTTTGACCGGGGAGCTGTTTTTT | CASTPPGPLTGELFF
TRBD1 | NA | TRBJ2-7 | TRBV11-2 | TGTGCCAGCAGCAGCCGGGACAGGGGACGCCCCGGGGCCTACGAGCAGTACTTC | CASSSRDRGRPGAYEQYF
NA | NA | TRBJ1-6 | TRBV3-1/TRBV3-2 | TGTGCCAGCAGCCAAGCTACAGGGAGGCCGAATTCACCCCTCCACTTT | CASSQATGRPNSPLHF
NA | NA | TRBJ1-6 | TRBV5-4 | TGTGCCAGCAGCTTGGAAGGGGAAATGGACCACTTT | CASSLEGEMDHF
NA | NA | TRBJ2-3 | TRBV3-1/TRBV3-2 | TGTGCCAGCAGCCAAGATAACCGGGGAGATACGCAGTATTTT | CASSQDNRGDTQYF
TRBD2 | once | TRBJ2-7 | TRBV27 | TGTGCCAGCAGTTCCCGGGGGGGACTAGCGCAGTACGAGCAGTACTTC | CASSSRGGLAQYEQYF
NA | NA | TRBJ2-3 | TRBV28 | TGTGCCAGCAGTTTATATGTATCGGTTGGGGGGACAGATACGCAGTATTTT | CASSLYVSVGGTDTQYF
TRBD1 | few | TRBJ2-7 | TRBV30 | TGTGCCTGGAATGGGGACAGACCCTACGAGCAGTACTTC | CAWNGDRPYEQYF